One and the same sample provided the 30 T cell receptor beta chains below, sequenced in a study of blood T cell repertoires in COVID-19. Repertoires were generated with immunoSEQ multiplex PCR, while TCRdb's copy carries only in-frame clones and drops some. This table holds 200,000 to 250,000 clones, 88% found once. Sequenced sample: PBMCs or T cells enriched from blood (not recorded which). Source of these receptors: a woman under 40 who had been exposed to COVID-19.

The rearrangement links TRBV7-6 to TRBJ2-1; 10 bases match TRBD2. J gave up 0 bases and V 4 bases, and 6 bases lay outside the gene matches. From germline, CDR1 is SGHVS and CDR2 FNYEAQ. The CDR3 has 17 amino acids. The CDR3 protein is CASSSGLAISSYNEQFF. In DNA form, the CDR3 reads TGTGCCAGCAGCTCGGGACTAGCGATCAGCTCCTACAATGAGCAGTTCTTC.

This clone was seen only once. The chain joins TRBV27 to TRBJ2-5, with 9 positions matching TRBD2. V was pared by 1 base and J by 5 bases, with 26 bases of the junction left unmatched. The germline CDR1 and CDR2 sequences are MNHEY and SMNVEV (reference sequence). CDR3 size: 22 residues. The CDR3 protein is CASSLFWVRTSALPPPWETQYF. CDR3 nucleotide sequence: TGTGCCAGCAGTTTATTTTGGGTCCGGACTAGCGCCCTCCCGCCGCCATGGGAGACCCAGTACTTC.

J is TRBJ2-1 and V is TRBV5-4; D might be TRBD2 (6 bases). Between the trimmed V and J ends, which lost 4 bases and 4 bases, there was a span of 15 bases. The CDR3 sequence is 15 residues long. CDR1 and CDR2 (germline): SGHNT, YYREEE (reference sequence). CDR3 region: CASSRALAPYNEQFF. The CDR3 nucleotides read TGTGCCAGCAGCAGGGCGCTAGCGCCATACAATGAGCAGTTCTTC.

The CDR3 protein is CASSFRNRVYNEQFF. The CDR3 region has the DNA TGTGCCAGCAGTTTCCGAAACCGGGTCTACAATGAGCAGTTCTTC. The rearrangement joins TRBV28 to TRBJ2-1; no definite D call. The CDR3 is made up of 15 amino acids. Germline values: CDR1 MDHEN, CDR2 SYDVKM. V gave up 3 bases and J gave up 3 bases, with 12 bases separating them.

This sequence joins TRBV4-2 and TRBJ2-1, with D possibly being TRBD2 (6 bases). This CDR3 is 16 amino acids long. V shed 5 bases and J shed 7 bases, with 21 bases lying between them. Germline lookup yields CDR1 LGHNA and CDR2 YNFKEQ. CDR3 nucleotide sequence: TGTGCCAGCAGCTCAAGATTAGACGGGAGAAGGAATGAGCAGTTCTTC. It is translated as CASSSRLDGRRNEQFF.

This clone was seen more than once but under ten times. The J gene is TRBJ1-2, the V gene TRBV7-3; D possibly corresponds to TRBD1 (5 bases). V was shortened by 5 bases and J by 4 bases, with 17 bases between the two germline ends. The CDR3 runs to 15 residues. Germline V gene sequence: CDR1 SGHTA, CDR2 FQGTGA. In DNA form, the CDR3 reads TGTGCCAGCAGCCAAGCCCATACAGGCCCCTATGGCTACACCTTC. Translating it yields CASSQAHTGPYGYTF.

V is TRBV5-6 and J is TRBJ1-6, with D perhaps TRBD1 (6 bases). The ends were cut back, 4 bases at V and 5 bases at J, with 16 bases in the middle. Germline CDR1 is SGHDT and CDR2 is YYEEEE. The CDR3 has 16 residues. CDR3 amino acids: CASSTRGRRDNSPLHF. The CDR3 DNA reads TGTGCCAGCAGCACGCGGGGGCGCAGGGATAATTCACCCCTCCACTTT.

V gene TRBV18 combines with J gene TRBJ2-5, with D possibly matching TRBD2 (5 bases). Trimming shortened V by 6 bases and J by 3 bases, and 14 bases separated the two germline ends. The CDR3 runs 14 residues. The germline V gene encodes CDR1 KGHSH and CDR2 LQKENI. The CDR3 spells CASSPLSGKETQYF. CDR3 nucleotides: TGTGCCAGCTCTCCCCTGAGCGGCAAAGAGACCCAGTACTTC.

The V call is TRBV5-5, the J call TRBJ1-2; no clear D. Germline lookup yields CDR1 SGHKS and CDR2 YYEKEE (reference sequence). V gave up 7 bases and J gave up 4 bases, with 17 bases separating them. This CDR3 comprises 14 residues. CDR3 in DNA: TGTGCCAGCGTCCTACGGGAACAGAGCTATGGCTACACCTTC. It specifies CASVLREQSYGYTF.

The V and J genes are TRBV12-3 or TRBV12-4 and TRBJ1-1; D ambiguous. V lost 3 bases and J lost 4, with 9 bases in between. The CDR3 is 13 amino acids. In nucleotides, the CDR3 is TGTGCCAGCAGTTTTGGCCCGGGCACTGAAGCTTTCTTT. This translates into CASSFGPGTEAFF.

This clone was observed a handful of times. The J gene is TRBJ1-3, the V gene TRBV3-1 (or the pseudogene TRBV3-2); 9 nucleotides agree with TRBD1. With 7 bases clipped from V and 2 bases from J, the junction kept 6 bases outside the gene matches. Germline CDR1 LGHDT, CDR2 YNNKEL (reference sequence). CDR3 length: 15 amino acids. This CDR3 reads CASTPRDRAGNTIYF. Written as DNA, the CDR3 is TGTGCCAGCACCCCCAGGGACAGGGCTGGAAACACCATATATTTT.

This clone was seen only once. DNA of the CDR3: TGCGCCAGCAGCCAAGGGACAGCCAGCTCCTACGAGCAGTACTTC. The encoded protein is CASSQGTASSYEQYF. The genes are TRBV4-1 and TRBJ2-7; D possibly corresponds to TRBD1 (6 bases). CDR1 is MGHRA and CDR2 is YSYEKL in the germline V gene. The CDR3 extends over 15 amino acids. Trimming took off 1 base at V and 0 bases at J, with 10 bases between the two ends.

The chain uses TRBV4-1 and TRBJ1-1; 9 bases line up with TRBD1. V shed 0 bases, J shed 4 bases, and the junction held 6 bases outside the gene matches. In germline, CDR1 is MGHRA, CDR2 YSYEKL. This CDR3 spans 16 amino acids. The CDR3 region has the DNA TGCGCCAGCAGCCAAGATAGCGGGACAGGGCCCACTGAAGCTTTCTTT. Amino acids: CASSQDSGTGPTEAFF.

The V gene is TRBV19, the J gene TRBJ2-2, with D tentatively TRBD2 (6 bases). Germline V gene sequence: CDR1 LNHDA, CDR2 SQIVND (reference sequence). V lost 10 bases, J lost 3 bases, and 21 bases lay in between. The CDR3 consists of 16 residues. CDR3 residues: CATTSPRMLYTGELFF. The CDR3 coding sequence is TGTGCCACCACTAGCCCGAGGATGCTCTACACCGGGGAGCTGTTTTTT.

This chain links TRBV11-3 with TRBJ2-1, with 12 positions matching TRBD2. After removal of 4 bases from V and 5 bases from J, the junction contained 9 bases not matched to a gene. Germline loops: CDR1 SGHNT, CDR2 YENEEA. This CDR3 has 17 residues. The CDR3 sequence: CASSSPSGLAGHNEQFF. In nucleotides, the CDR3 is TGTGCCAGCAGCTCACCTAGCGGACTAGCGGGGCACAATGAGCAGTTCTTC.

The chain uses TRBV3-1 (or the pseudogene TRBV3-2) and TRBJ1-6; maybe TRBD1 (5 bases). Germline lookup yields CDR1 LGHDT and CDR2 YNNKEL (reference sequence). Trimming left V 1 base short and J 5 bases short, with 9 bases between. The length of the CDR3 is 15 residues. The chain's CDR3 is CASSQGTGDNSPLHF. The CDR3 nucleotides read TGTGCCAGCAGCCAAGGGACGGGGGATAATTCACCCCTCCACTTT.

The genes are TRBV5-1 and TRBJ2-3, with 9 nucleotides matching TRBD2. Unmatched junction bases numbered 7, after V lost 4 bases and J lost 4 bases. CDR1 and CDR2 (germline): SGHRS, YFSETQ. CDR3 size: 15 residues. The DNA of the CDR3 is TGCGCCAGCAGCACTAGGACTAGCGATTCAGATACGCAGTATTTT. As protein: CASSTRTSDSDTQYF.

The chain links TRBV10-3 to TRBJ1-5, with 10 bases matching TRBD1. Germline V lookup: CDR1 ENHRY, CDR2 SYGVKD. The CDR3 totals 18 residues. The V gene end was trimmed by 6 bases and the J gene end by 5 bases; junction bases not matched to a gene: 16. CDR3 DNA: TGTGCCATCAGCGAACCGGGACAGGGGCGATTTGGGGATCAGCCCCAGCATTTT. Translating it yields CAISEPGQGRFGDQPQHF.

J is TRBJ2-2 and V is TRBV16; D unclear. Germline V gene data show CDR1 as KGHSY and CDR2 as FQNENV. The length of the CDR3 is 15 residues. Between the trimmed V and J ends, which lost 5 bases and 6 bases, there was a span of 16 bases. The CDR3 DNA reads TGTGCCAGCAGCTGGGCCCTGCGACAACCCGGGGAGCTGTTTTTT. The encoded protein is CASSWALRQPGELFF.

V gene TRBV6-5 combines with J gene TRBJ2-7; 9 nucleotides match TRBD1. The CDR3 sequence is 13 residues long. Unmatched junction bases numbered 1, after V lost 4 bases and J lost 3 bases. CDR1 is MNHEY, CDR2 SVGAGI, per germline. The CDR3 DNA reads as TGTGCCAGCAGTTCGGACAGGGGCTACGAGCAGTACTTC. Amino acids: CASSSDRGYEQYF.

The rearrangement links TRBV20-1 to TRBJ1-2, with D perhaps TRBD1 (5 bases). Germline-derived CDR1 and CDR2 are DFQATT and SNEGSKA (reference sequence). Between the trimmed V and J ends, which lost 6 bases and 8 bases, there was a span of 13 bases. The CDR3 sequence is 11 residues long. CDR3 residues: CSANRFEGYTF. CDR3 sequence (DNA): TGCAGTGCAAACAGGTTTGAAGGCTACACCTTC.

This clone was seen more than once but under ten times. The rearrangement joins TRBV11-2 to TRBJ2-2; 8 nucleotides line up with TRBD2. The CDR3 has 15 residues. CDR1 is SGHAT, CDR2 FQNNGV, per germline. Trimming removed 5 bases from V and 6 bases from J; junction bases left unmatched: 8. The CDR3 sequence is CASSASGLGAGELFF. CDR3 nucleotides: TGTGCCAGCAGCGCCTCGGGACTAGGAGCCGGGGAGCTGTTTTTT.

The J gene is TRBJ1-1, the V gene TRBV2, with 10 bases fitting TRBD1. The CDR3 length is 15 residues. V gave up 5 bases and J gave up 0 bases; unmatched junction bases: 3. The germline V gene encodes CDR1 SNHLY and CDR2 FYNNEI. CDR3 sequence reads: CASSPGQGMNTEAFF. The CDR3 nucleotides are TGTGCCAGCAGTCCGGGACAGGGGATGAACACTGAAGCTTTCTTT. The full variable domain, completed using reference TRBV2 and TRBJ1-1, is EPEVTQTPSHQVTQMGQEVILRCVPISNHLYFYWYRQILGQKVEFLVSFYNNEISEKSEIFDDQFSVERPDGSNFTLKIRSTKLEDSAMYFCASSPGQGMNTEAFFGQGTRLTVV.

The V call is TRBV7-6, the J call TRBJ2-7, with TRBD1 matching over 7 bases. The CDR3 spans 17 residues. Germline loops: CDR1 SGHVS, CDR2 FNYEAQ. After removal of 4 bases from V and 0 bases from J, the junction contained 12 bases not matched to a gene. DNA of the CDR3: TGTGCCAGCAGCTCCAACCCAACGACAGGGAGCTCCTACGAGCAGTACTTC. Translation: CASSSNPTTGSSYEQYF.

The CDR3 DNA reads TGCGCCAGCAGCCCACGGACAGGGTCCTACGAGCAGTACTTC. This codes for CASSPRTGSYEQYF. The chain couples TRBV5-1 to TRBJ2-7, with TRBD1 matching over 8 bases. Germline V gene data show CDR1 as SGHRS and CDR2 as YFSETQ. This CDR3 has 14 residues. With 4 bases clipped from V and 1 base from J, the junction kept 4 bases outside the gene matches. The whole variable domain, remainder taken from reference TRBV5-1 and TRBJ2-7, is KAGVTQTPRYLIKTRGQQVTLSCSPISGHRSVSWYQQTPGQGLQFLFEYFSETQRNKGNFPGRFSGRQFSNSRSEMNVSTLELGDSALYLCASSPRTGSYEQYFGPGTRLTVT.

The CDR3 DNA reads as TGTGCCAGCAGCCAAGAGGCTGCGGTTTTTGGTTCACCCCTCCACTTT. Its translation: CASSQEAAVFGSPLHF. This rearrangement joins TRBV3-1 (or the pseudogene TRBV3-2) to TRBJ1-6; D is unresolved. The CDR3 totals 16 residues. Germline V gene sequence: CDR1 LGHDT, CDR2 YNNKEL (reference sequence). Trimming removed 0 bases from V and 9 bases from J, with 15 bases in between.

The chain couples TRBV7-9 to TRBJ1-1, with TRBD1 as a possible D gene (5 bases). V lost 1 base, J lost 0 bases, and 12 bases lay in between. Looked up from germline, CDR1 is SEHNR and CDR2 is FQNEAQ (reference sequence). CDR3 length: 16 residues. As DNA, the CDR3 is TGTGCCAGCAGCTTAGGGGCAGGGTGGTTGAACACTGAAGCTTTCTTT. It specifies CASSLGAGWLNTEAFF.

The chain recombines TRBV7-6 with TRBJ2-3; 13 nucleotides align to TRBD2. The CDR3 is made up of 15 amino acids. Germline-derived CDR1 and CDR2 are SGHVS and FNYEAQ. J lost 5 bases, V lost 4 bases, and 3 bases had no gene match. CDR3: CASSSTSGRVDTQYF. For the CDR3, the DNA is TGTGCCAGCAGCTCAACTAGCGGGAGGGTAGATACGCAGTATTTT.

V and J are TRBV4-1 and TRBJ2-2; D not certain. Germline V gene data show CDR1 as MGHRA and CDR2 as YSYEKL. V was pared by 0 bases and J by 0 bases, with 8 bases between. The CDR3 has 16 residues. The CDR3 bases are TGCGCCAGCAGCCAAGAACCACACACGAACACCGGGGAGCTGTTTTTT. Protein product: CASSQEPHTNTGELFF.

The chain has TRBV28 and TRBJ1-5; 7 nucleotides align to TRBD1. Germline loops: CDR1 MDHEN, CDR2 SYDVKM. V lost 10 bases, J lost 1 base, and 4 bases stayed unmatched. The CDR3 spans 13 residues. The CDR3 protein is CATWGQSNQPQHF. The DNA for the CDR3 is TGTGCCACGTGGGGACAGAGCAATCAGCCCCAGCATTTT.